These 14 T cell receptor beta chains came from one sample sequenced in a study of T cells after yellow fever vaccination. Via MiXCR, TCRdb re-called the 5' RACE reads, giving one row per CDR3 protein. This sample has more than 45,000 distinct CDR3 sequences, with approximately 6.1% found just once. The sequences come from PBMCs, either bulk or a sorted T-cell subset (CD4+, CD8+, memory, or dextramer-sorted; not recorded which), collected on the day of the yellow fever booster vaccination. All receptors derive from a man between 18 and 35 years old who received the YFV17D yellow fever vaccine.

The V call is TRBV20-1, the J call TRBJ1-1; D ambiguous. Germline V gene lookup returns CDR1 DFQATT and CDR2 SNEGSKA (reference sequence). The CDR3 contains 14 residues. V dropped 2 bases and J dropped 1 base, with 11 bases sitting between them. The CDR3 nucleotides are TGCAGTGCTAGAAGGCGGAGGGAGAACACTGAAGCTTTCTTT. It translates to CSARRRRENTEAFF.

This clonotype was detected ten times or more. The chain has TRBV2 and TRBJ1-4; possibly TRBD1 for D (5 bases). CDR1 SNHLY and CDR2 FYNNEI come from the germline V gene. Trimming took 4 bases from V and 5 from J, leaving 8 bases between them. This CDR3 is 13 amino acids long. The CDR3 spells CASSGRANEKLFF. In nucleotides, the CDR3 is TGTGCCAGCAGTGGCAGGGCGAATGAAAAACTGTTTTTT.

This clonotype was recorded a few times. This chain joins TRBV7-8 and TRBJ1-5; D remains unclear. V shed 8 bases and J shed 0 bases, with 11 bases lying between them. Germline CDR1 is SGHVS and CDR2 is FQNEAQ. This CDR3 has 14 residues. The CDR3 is CASASGDSNQPQHF. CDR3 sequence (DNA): TGTGCCAGCGCTTCCGGAGATAGCAATCAGCCCCAGCATTTT. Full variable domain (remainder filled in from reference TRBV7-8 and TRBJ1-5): GAGVSQSPRYKVAKRGQDVALRCDPISGHVSLFWYQQALGQGPEFLTYFQNEAQLDKSGLPSDRFFAERPEGSVSTLKIQRTQQEDSAVYLCASASGDSNQPQHFGDGTRLSIL.

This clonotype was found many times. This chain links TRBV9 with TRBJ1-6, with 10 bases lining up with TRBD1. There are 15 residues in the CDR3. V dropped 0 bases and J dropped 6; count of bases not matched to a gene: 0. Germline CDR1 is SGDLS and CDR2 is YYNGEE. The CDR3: CASSVGDRGNSPLHF. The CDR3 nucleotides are TGTGCCAGCAGCGTAGGGGACAGGGGTAATTCACCCCTCCACTTT.

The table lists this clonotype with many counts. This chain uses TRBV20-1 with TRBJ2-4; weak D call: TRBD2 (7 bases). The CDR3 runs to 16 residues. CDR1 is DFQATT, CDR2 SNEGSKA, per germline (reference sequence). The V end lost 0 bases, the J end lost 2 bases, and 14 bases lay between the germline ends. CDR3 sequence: CSARDRSGGSKNIQYF. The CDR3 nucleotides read TGCAGTGCTAGAGATAGATCGGGGGGCTCCAAAAACATTCAGTACTTC.

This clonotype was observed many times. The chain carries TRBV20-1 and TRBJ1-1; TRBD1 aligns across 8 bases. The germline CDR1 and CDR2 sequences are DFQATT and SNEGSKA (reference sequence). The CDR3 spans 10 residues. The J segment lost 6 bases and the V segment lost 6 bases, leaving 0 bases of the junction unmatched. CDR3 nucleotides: TGCAGTGCGGGACAGGCTGAAGCTTTCTTT. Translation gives CSAGQAEAFF.

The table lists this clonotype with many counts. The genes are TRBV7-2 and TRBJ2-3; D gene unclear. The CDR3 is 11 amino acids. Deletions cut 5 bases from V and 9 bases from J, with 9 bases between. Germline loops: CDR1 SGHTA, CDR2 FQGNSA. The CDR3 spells CASSLGWTQYF. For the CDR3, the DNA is TGTGCCAGCAGCCTAGGGTGGACGCAGTATTTT.

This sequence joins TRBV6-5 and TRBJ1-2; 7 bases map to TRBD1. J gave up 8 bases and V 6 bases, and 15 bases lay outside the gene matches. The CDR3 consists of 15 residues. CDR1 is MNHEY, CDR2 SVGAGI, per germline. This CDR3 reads CASRPKGFTGDGYTF. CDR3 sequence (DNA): TGTGCCAGCAGGCCTAAGGGATTTACAGGGGACGGCTACACCTTC.

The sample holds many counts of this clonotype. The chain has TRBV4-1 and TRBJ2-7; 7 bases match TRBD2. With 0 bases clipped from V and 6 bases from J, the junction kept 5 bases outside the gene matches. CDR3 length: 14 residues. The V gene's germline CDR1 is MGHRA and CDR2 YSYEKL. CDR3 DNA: TGCGCCAGCAGCCAAGATCGGGGGGACTCCGAGCAGTACGTC. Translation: CASSQDRGDSEQYV.

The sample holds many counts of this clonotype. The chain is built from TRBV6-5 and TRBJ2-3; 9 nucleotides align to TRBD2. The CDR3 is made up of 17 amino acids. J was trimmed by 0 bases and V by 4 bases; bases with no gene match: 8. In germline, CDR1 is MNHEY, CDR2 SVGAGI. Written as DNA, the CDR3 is TGTGCCAGCAGTTGGGGACTAGCCGGGACAAGCACAGATACGCAGTATTTT. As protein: CASSWGLAGTSTDTQYF.

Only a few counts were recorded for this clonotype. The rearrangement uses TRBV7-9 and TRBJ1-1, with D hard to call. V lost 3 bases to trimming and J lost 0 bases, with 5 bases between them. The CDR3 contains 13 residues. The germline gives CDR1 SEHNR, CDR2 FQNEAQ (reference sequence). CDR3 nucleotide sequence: TGTGCCAGCAGCTTCCCTATGAACACTGAAGCTTTCTTT. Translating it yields CASSFPMNTEAFF.

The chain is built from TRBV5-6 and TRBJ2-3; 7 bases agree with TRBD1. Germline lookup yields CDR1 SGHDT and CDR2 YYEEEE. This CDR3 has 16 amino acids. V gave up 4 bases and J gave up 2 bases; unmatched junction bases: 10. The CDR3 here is CASSSLGQVATDTQYF. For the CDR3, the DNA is TGTGCCAGCAGCAGCCTTGGACAGGTGGCCACAGATACGCAGTATTTT.

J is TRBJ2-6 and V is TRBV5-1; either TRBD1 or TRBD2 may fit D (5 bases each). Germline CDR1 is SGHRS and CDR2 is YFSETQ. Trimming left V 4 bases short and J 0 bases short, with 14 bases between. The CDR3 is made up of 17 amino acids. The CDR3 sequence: CASSDWDGPSGANVLTF. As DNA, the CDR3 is TGCGCCAGCAGCGACTGGGACGGCCCCTCTGGGGCCAACGTCCTGACTTTC.

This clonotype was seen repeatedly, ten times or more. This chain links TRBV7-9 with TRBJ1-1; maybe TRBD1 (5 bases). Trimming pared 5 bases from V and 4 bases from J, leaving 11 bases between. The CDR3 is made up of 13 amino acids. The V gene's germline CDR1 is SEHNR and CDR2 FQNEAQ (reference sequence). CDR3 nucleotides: TGTGCCAGCAGCCGACCCACAGGCACTGAAGCTTTCTTT. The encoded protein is CASSRPTGTEAFF.